The rows below give T cell receptor beta chains drawn from one sample of a study of regulatory T cells in long-lasting Graves disease. TCRdb independently ran MiXCR on the multiplex PCR reads; one entry per CDR3 protein. The sample records hundreds of thousands of distinct CDR3 sequences, roughly 15% being singletons. The sample was peripheral blood mononuclear cells (PBMCs), taken at new diagnosis, from a patient treated with antithyroid drugs. The receptors originated from a female donor with Graves disease. Both conserved end residues are part of each CDR3. Fields, in order: D gene, J gene, V gene, clone size, CDR3 protein, CDR3 DNA. The D gene is left open where the match is weak. Expanded clones are given a class, and other clones once, few, many or no size at all.

>.|TRBJ2-1|TRBV7-2|many
CASSFGRGNEQFF
TGTGCCAGCAGCTTTGGTCGAGGGAATGAGCAGTTCTTC
>.|TRBJ1-1|TRBV7-2|many
CASSLGWGIEAFF
TGTGCCAGCAGCTTAGGCTGGGGAATTGAAGCTTTCTTT
>.|TRBJ1-2|TRBV6-1|once
CASSEGGTWYGYTF
TGTGCCAGCAGTGAAGGGGGGACCTGGTATGGCTACACCTTC
>.|TRBJ2-1|TRBV24-1|few
CATSDRISGLHYNEQFF
TGTGCCACCAGTGACCGTATTAGTGGACTGCATTACAATGAGCAGTTCTTC
>TRBD2|TRBJ2-3|TRBV28|many
CASSQPSGTSTDTQYF
TGTGCCAGCAGTCAACCTAGCGGGACTAGCACAGATACGCAGTATTTT
>TRBD1|TRBJ1-5|TRBV5-1|many
CASSRGTGDQPQHF
TGCGCCAGCAGCCGGGGGACAGGCGATCAGCCCCAGCATTTT
>TRBD2|TRBJ2-7|TRBV27|.
CASSPLAGGTYEQYF
TGTGCCAGCAGCCCTCTGGCGGGAGGGACTTACGAGCAGTACTTC
>.|TRBJ1-1|TRBV7-9|many
CASSLDQGNTEAFF
TGTGCCAGCAGCTTAGATCAGGGGAACACTGAAGCTTTCTTT
>TRBD2|TRBJ2-7|TRBV6-5|many
CASSYSGLAGGGRDEQYF
TGTGCCAGCAGTTACTCCGGACTAGCGGGGGGGGGAAGGGACGAGCAGTACTTC
>TRBD2|TRBJ2-3|TRBV10-3|few
CAHSGLAGGADTQYF
TGTGCCCACAGCGGGCTAGCGGGGGGGGCAGATACGCAGTATTTT
>.|TRBJ2-1|TRBV6-2/TRBV6-3|many
CASSYSSGTEILGNEQFF
TGTGCCAGCAGTTACTCGTCCGGCACAGAGATTTTGGGGAATGAGCAGTTCTTC
>.|TRBJ2-5|TRBV6-1|few
CASGGGVVKETQYF
TGTGCCAGCGGTGGAGGGGTGGTAAAGGAGACCCAGTACTTC
>.|TRBJ2-3|TRBV27|many
CASSFRSETSTDTQYF
TGTGCCAGCAGTTTTAGGTCAGAAACTAGCACAGATACGCAGTATTTT
>.|TRBJ2-2|TRBV6-1|few
CASSRQTGELFF
TGCGCCAGCAGCCGGCAGACCGGGGAGCTGTTTTTT
>.|TRBJ2-5|TRBV30|.
CAWNRGAAQETQYF
TGTGCCTGGAATAGGGGGGCGGCCCAAGAGACCCAGTACTTC
>.|TRBJ1-1|TRBV7-9|many
CASSSKDSMNTEAFF
TGTGCCAGCAGCTCGAAGGACAGCATGAACACTGAAGCTTTCTTT
>.|TRBJ1-5|TRBV5-6|many
CASSLGTLSQPQHF
TGTGCCAGCAGCTTGGGGACCCTAAGCCAGCCCCAGCATTTT
>.|TRBJ1-5|TRBV6-1|many
CASYGQPPSQHF
TGTGCCAGCTACGGACAGCCCCCGTCCCAGCATTTT
>.|TRBJ2-1|TRBV7-9|many
CASSLLQAGNEQFF
TGTGCCAGCAGCTTGCTCCAGGCGGGGAATGAGCAGTTCTTC
>TRBD1|TRBJ2-5|TRBV3-1|few
CASSHSQGAETQYF
TGTGCCAGCAGCCATTCGCAGGGGGCAGAGACCCAGTACTTC
>.|TRBJ2-5|TRBV11-2|.
CASSVPDIPGGRETQYF
TGTGCCAGCAGCGTCCCAGACATCCCCGGAGGGAGGGAGACCCAGTACTTC
>TRBD1|TRBJ2-1|TRBV27|many
CASSLGLRTGGSEQFF
TGTGCCAGCAGTTTAGGGTTGCGGACAGGGGGTAGTGAGCAGTTCTTC
>TRBD1|TRBJ2-7|TRBV7-9|many
CASSFYTGTGTYEQYF
TGTGCCAGCAGCTTTTATACCGGGACAGGGACCTACGAGCAGTACTTC
>.|TRBJ2-7|TRBV12-3/TRBV12-4|many
CASSFQGYEQYF
TGTGCCAGCAGTTTCCAGGGCTACGAGCAGTACTTC
>.|TRBJ2-4|TRBV5-5|many
CASSSPEGVLAKNIQYF
TGTGCCAGCAGCTCTCCGGAGGGAGTACTAGCCAAAAACATTCAGTACTTC
>TRBD1|TRBJ1-5|TRBV2|many
CASRRTGVGQPQHF
TGTGCCAGCAGGAGGACAGGGGTAGGGCAGCCCCAGCATTTT
>TRBD2|TRBJ2-3|TRBV27|many
CASSIQRGSDTQYF
TGTGCCAGCAGTATCCAGCGGGGCTCGGATACGCAGTATTTT
>TRBD1|TRBJ1-2|TRBV12-5|many
CASGLVTGQGANYGYTF
TGTGCTAGTGGTTTGGTAACCGGACAGGGAGCTAACTATGGCTACACCTTC
>.|TRBJ2-5|TRBV7-2|.
CASSTGRGQETQYF
TGTGCCAGCAGCACGGGACGGGGTCAAGAGACCCAGTACTTC
>.|TRBJ1-6|TRBV18|many
CASSRNPGSPLHF
TGTGCCAGCTCACGAAACCCAGGTTCACCCCTCCACTTT
>.|TRBJ1-5|TRBV7-2|many
CASSLARGGQPQHF
TGTGCCAGCAGCTTAGCTAGGGGGGGTCAGCCCCAGCATTTT
>.|TRBJ1-1|TRBV5-1|few
CASSLELGATEAFF
TGCGCCAGCAGCTTGGAGCTGGGAGCGACTGAAGCTTTCTTT
>TRBD2|TRBJ2-1|TRBV5-1|.
CASSWASSGYSYNEQFF
TGCGCCAGCAGCTGGGCCTCTAGCGGATATTCCTACAATGAGCAGTTCTTC
>TRBD1|TRBJ2-5|TRBV6-5|many
CASSYRDRGGETQYF
TGTGCCAGCAGTTACCGGGACAGGGGGGGGGAGACCCAGTACTTC
>TRBD1|TRBJ2-7|TRBV3-1|many
CASSQAGTGSYEQYF
TGTGCCAGCAGTCAAGCCGGGACAGGGTCCTACGAGCAGTACTTC
>TRBD2|TRBJ2-1|TRBV29-1|many
CSVGVSAGGDEQFF
TGCAGCGTTGGAGTTTCAGCGGGAGGAGATGAGCAGTTCTTC
>TRBD1|TRBJ2-7|TRBV5-6|many
CASSWGQTYEQYF
TGTGCCAGCAGCTGGGGACAGACCTACGAGCAGTACTTC
>.|TRBJ2-1|TRBV3-1|many
CASSSEEGGGEQFF
TGTGCCAGCAGCTCGGAGGAAGGGGGTGGTGAGCAGTTCTTC
>.|TRBJ1-2|TRBV28|many
CASSSNSGPHWHGYTF
TGTGCCAGCAGTTCTAACTCCGGCCCTCACTGGCATGGCTACACCTTC
>TRBD2|TRBJ2-1|TRBV7-2|many
CASSFLAGNYNEQFF
TGTGCCAGCAGCTTCTTAGCGGGGAACTACAATGAGCAGTTCTTC
>.|TRBJ2-1|TRBV7-9|many
CASQGGGYNEQFF
TGTGCCAGCCAGGGTGGGGGCTACAATGAGCAGTTCTTC
>TRBD1|TRBJ2-2|TRBV7-2|few
CASSLPTRLTGRTGGFSVTGELFF
TGTGCCAGCAGCCTCCCGACCCGGTTGACGGGGAGGACAGGGGGTTTCTCTGTTACCGGGGAGCTGTTTTTT